This T cell receptor beta chain was documented in a study of blood T cells in healthy people across ages (dated by TCRdb to between 2015 and 2016). Broadly, across the study: Template switching captured roughly one uniquely barcoded TCR beta cDNA molecule per two T cells in model experiments. To track age-related changes in TCR beta repertoire diversity, the study relied on deep sequencing normalized with unique cDNA molecular identifiers. The donors were divided into four age groups: young (average approximately 17 years), middle-aged (about 41), aged (approximately 62) and long-lived (82). Donors of different ages were randomly distributed across sequencing lanes to avoid experimental bias. Two additional independent replicas of 1 million unique cDNA reads from the same blood draw were analyzed for two donors (one aged 18 to 29 and one aged 80 or older). Study-wide conclusions, independent of this receptor: Observed TCR beta diversity per million T cells fell roughly linearly with age, and a significant reduction was already apparent by age roughly 40. Donor CMV infection status was unknown, potentially confounding age-related changes in expanded clonotypes. The long-lived group showed more naive CD4+ T cells, fewer expanded clones and increased TCR diversity than the aged group, suggesting age selection. Estimates of total diversity based on one million sequenced T cells were regarded as lower bounds and as underestimates. There was a strong correlation between observed TCR beta diversity and the percentage of naive T cells measured by flow cytometry. Conclusive comparison of naive and antigen-experienced compartments was prevented by the profiling of bulk unsorted PBMCs.

Donors were 30 to 45 systemically healthy Caucasian individuals from Russia aged roughly 6 to 95 years. Each donor gave 8 to 10 milliliters of peripheral blood, drawn into EDTA-treated Vacutainer tubes. Ficoll-Paque density-gradient centrifugation was used to isolate PBMCs, with at least 6.5 million per sample. Trizol reagent was used to extract total RNA from PBMCs, with at least 5.5 micrograms per sample. For every donor, an aliquot of PBMCs went through flow cytometry to measure the percentages of naive CD45RAhigh/CD27high T cells. Library preparation used 5' RACE. A second PCR of about 6 to 12 cycles was run with a J-beta primer mix and a sample-barcoded 5' primer. Each TCR beta cDNA molecule received a unique molecular identifier from a template-switch 5' adaptor carrying 12 random nucleotides. Each sample yielded at least 2.5 million CDR3-containing paired-end reads. All of the RNA was converted into first-strand cDNA using the Mint cDNA synthesis kit, with a TRBC-specific oligonucleotide serving as the primer. All cDNA was treated with uracil-DNA glycosylase and then went through a first 18-cycle PCR with the universal primers M1SS and BC2_uni_R. The original pipeline was this. Normalization of each sample was performed by random selection of 1 million high-quality reads, each carrying a distinct molecular identifier. Reads sharing molecular identifiers were discarded rather than binned into consensus sequences. MiTCR, run with a Q25 quality threshold and the strictest error-elimination algorithm, handled CDR3 identification, clonotype clustering and error correction. A nonparametric unseen species model with Euler transformation was used to estimate a lower bound on total TCR beta diversity. TCRdb's own reprocessing of the public reads used fastp at Q25 and MiXCR and kept productive beta chains. Here each entry gathers all rows of one CDR3 protein and keeps the most common genes and DNA. The V and J calls here are based on TCRdb, not the publication. A total of roughly 1.9 million distinct CDR3 sequences appear in this sample, 39% of them only once. The ten largest make up 20% to 25% of the sample.

Inclusive of the bounding cysteine and phenylalanine, the CDR3 is 14 residues long. Only CDR3 DNA remains: 42 bases, in frame from the first base. Ten or more counts support this clonotype. What this receptor recognizes is not known. One end of the junction varies from germline; a read error may be responsible. The V and J segments used are TRBV12-3 or TRBV12-4 and TRBJ1-5, and the D gene may be TRBD1, 5 bases matching. The specimen sequenced was blood. This TCR came from a human donor in good health. In nucleotides, the sequence is TGTGCCAGCAGCTTAGGGGCGGGAAATCAGCCCCAGCATTTT. Its coded protein is CASSLGAGNQPQHF.